A single sample is the source of the 14 T cell receptor beta chains below, sequenced in a study of graft-versus-host responses after intestinal transplantation. Data came from immunoSEQ multiplex PCR; TCRdb stores just in-frame clones and leaves some out. The sample records 65,000 to 85,000 clones, 80% to 90% being singletons. Their antigen targets remain unknown. The sequencing used unstimulated CD8+ T cells sorted from spleen or lymph node cells, collected before transplant. The receptors derive from a human donor who was the organ donor for an intestinal transplant.

The genes are TRBV2 and TRBJ1-1; 8 bases are shared with TRBD1. The ends lost 8 bases at V and 2 bases at J; junction bases unmatched: 4. CDR3 length equals 13 residues. The germline gives CDR1 SNHLY, CDR2 FYNNEI. This CDR3 reads CASDRGSNTEAFF. CDR3 DNA: TGTGCCAGCGACAGGGGAAGCAACACTGAAGCTTTCTTT.

Here the CDR3 DNA reads TGTGCCAGCAGCTTAGGTGAGAATACTGAAGCTTTCTTT. Its translation is CASSLGENTEAFF. The chain links TRBV7-6 to TRBJ1-1; D unresolved. The length of the CDR3 is 13 residues. Germline V gene data show CDR1 as SGHVS and CDR2 as FNYEAQ. V dropped 1 base and J dropped 5 bases, with 8 bases sitting between them.

The rearrangement uses TRBV4-2 and TRBJ1-5; D is unresolved. The V gene's germline CDR1 is LGHNA and CDR2 YNFKEQ. V lost 0 bases, J lost 5 bases, and 11 bases lay in between. The CDR3 extends over 15 amino acids. The CDR3 here is CASSQDGGGYQPQHF. The DNA of the CDR3 is TGTGCCAGCAGCCAAGATGGAGGAGGGTATCAGCCCCAGCATTTT.

This clone was picked up one time. This chain uses TRBV7-8 with TRBJ2-7; tentative D call: TRBD2 (5 bases). This CDR3 comprises 16 residues. Germline loops: CDR1 SGHVS, CDR2 FQNEAQ. The germline V and J ends were trimmed by 1 base and 2 bases, with 15 bases remaining between them. The CDR3 region has the DNA TGTGCCAGCAGCTTAGAGGCGGGTACTTGGACCTACGAGCAGTACTTC. Translation gives CASSLEAGTWTYEQYF.

The chain uses TRBV6-5 and TRBJ2-1; no definite D call. CDR1 MNHEY and CDR2 SVGAGI come from the germline V gene. V was trimmed by 0 bases and J by 5 bases, leaving 8 bases between them. This CDR3 has 14 amino acids. The CDR3 protein is CASSYSAGDNEQFF. The DNA of the CDR3 is TGTGCCAGCAGTTACTCGGCAGGCGACAATGAGCAGTTCTTC.

The table lists this clone with a count of one. The V call is TRBV23-1, the J call TRBJ2-1; D tentatively fits TRBD1 or TRBD2 (6 bases each). TRBV23-1 is labeled an ORF, and its function is uncertain. V lost 0 bases, J lost 7 bases, and 13 bases lay in between. CDR3 length: 15 residues. CDR3 in DNA: TGCGCCAGCAGTCAATCTTGTCCGGGGGCAAATGAGCAGTTCTTC. Protein: CASSQSCPGANEQFF.

The chain carries TRBV6-4 and TRBJ2-1, with 9 bases lining up with TRBD2. Germline CDR1 and CDR2: MRHNA and SNTAGT. The V segment lost 5 bases and the J segment 8 bases; nucleotides outside the gene matches: 10. CDR3 length equals 15 residues. CDR3 protein: CASSPTSGDSDEQFF. DNA for the CDR3: TGTGCCAGCAGTCCGACTAGCGGCGACTCTGATGAGCAGTTCTTC.

The gene calls are TRBV29-1 and TRBJ2-6; D may be TRBD1 or TRBD2 (5 bases each). Germline CDR1 reads SQVTM; CDR2 reads ANQGSEA. The V gene lost 6 bases and the J gene lost 2 bases, with 11 bases spanning the gap. The length of the CDR3 is 14 residues. CDR3 sequence reads: CSVLGDAGANVLTF. The CDR3 DNA reads TGCAGCGTGCTGGGGGACGCTGGGGCCAACGTCCTGACTTTC.

The genes are TRBV4-2 and TRBJ1-1, with 7 bases that match TRBD1. The CDR3 runs to 15 residues. The J segment lost 4 bases and the V segment lost 3 bases, leaving 8 bases of the junction unmatched. CDR1 is LGHNA and CDR2 is YNFKEQ in the germline V gene. This CDR3 is CASSHRRTGVTEAFF. In DNA, the CDR3 is TGTGCCAGCAGCCACCGCAGGACAGGAGTCACTGAAGCTTTCTTT.

The CDR3 reads CSDGPLEDEQFF. CDR3 nucleotide sequence: TGCAGCGATGGCCCGTTGGAGGATGAGCAGTTCTTC. The chain employs TRBV29-1 and TRBJ2-1; possibly TRBD2 for D (5 bases). CDR1 is SQVTM, CDR2 ANQGSEA, per germline. The CDR3 sequence is 12 residues long. Trimming removed 7 bases from V and 8 bases from J, with 15 bases in between.

The chain links TRBV4-1 to TRBJ2-5; D is undetermined. Germline CDR1 and CDR2: MGHRA and YSYEKL. This CDR3 is built from 14 residues. Trimming took 0 bases from V and 9 from J, leaving 14 bases between them. CDR3 sequence (DNA): TGCGCCAGCAGCCAAGAAGGTGCCAATGAGGCCCAGTACTTC. Amino acids: CASSQEGANEAQYF.

The rearrangement joins TRBV4-1 to TRBJ2-4, with D hard to call. Germline assignment: CDR1 MGHRA and CDR2 YSYEKL. Trimming took 1 base from V and 5 from J, leaving 6 bases between them. The CDR3 length is 13 residues. In DNA form, the CDR3 reads TGCGCCAGCAGCCAAGCCTCGGAAAACATTCAGTACTTC. Amino acid sequence: CASSQASENIQYF.

The chain employs TRBV6-5 and TRBJ2-3; D is ambiguous. CDR1 is MNHEY and CDR2 is SVGAGI in the germline V gene. The CDR3 loop spans 15 amino acids. Trimming stripped 6 bases from V and 0 bases from J, with 13 bases between. In DNA form, the CDR3 reads TGTGCCAGCAGCCTAAACCCGCCTAGCACAGATACGCAGTATTTT. This codes for CASSLNPPSTDTQYF.

This clone was observed once. The chain recombines TRBV28 with TRBJ1-1; D not certain. V lost 6 bases, J lost 0 bases, and 11 bases lay in between. Germline assignment: CDR1 MDHEN and CDR2 SYDVKM. The CDR3 runs 14 residues. CDR3 nucleotides: TGTGCCAGCAGCAACGGACGGTTGAACACTGAAGCTTTCTTT. This translates into CASSNGRLNTEAFF.